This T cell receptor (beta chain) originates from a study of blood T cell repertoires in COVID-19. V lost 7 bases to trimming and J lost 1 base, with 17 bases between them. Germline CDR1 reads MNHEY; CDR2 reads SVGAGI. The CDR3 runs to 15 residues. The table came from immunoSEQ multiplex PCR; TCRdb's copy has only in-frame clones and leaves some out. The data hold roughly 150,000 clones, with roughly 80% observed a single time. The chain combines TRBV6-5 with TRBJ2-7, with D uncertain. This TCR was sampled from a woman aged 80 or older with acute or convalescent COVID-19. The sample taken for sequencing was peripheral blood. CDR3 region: CASTTLTMISYEQYF. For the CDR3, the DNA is TGTGCCAGCACCACTCTAACCATGATTTCCTACGAGCAGTACTTC.